What follows is one T cell receptor (beta chain) and its context. Its antigen remains unidentified. TCRalpha and TCRbeta libraries used 5'RACE with constant-segment primers and UMIs. One entry per CDR3 protein, called by TCRdb with MiXCR from the 5' RACE reads. Of about 470,000 distinct CDR3 sequences listed, 18% are singletons. The sample originates from a study of T-cell memory formation after mild COVID-19. Study in general: The TCR clusters were mostly specific to one donor. Findings and caveats of the study: Cross-reactive memory apparently joined, as some responding clones appeared in pre-infection memory. Nothing confirmed that second-wave clones peaking on day 37 were specific for SARS-CoV-2.

The V and J ends lost 11 bases and 4 bases, in that order; junction bases with no gene match: 14. From germline, CDR1 is SNHLY and CDR2 FYNNEI. The CDR3 has 15 amino acids. The sequenced material came from PBMCs or a T cell subset sorted from them (not recorded which). The genes are TRBV2 and TRBJ2-3; TRBD2 agrees at 8 bases. The sequence was obtained from an adult woman who had mild COVID-19 (a few samples of this study predate the infection). Cell type and time point are not known. DNA for the CDR3: TGTGCCCCCCCTATTGTCGGGCGGGGGGCAGATACGCAGTATTTT. Translated, it gives CAPPIVGRGADTQYF.